The following is a TCR beta chain sequence with its context. This clonotype was counted many times. The antigen this receptor binds is unknown. Within one base of it there is no much larger clone, and no base qualities were kept. Libraries of naive CD8 T cells were built from anywhere between about 17,000 and 1,000,000 sorted cells, with 10%, 30% or 50% of the purified RNA used. On a BD FACSAria II, naive CD8 T cells were FACS-sorted as CD8+CD4-CCR7+CD45RA+ and collected into RLT Plus buffer. Ten to eleven TCR copies' worth of Jurkat RNA were spiked into roughly 20,000-1,000,000 naive CD8 T cell samples to test detection sensitivity. CD8 T cells were enriched with RosetteSep CD8+ T Cell Enrichment Cocktail and Ficoll-Paque, followed by ACK red cell lysis. The data were taken from a study of molecular identifiers for immune sequencing clone quantification (dated by TCRdb to about 2018). Regarding the study in general: For a replicate experiment, RNA from approximately 20,000 or 100,000 naive CD8 T cells was divided into five aliquots, and four of the five aliquots were sequenced. CD8 T cells were used in a methods study to benchmark molecular-identifier clustering-based TCR repertoire sequencing (MIDCIRS) and TCR RNA copy counting. The full study reports these points: Without barcode sub-clustering, chimeric consensus sequences inflated TCR diversity; chimeras reached as high as 47%. Highly expanded clone sizes could be underestimated if identical TCR molecules share a barcode. Approximately 3.1 recovered TCR RNA copies per cell were obtained by modeling, versus roughly 10 by digital PCR, implying a capture efficiency of about 30%. Spiked-in Jurkat TCR RNA equivalent to a single cell was reported to be detectable even among 980,000 or so naive CD8 T cells. Clones above 20 RNA copies held over 98% of molecules in CMV-specific effector cells but under 1% in naive cells. Spiked-in Jurkat TCR RNA (approximately 10 copies' worth), which is not part of the donor repertoire, was contained in the naive libraries.

Libraries came from PCR. Data came from an Illumina HiSeq 4000. Bulk TCR libraries were made following a previously described method, with the TCR primers given in Table S5. The Qiagen AllPrep DNA/RNA kit was used to purify total RNA. Before analysis, reads from multiple sequencing runs of the same library were pooled. The original methods were these. Reads were retained only if their TCR constant sequence matched exactly, and those retained reads were trimmed to 150 nt and grouped according to their 12-nt molecular barcodes. Reads within each barcode group were sub-clustered using a 15% Levenshtein threshold, and quality-weighted consensus sequences were constructed for each RNA molecule. Non-functional sequences were filtered out, along with any lower-count sequence sitting one edit away from another sequence. Barcode sub-clusters with fewer than 20% of the maximum read count were removed, based on fitting two negative binomial distributions. The public reads were reprocessed in TCRdb via fastp at Q25 and MiXCR, keeping in-frame beta chains. Rows with one shared CDR3 protein collapse into an entry with the most common genes and DNA. The V and J calls here are based on TCRdb, not the publication. A total of over 600,000 distinct CDR3 sequences appear in this sample, about 20% of them only once. Jointly, the top ten make up roughly 0.83% of the sample.

CDR1 LGHDT and CDR2 YNNKEL are derived from the germline V gene (reference sequence). The CDR3 starts with the cysteine, ends with the phenylalanine, and has 16 residues. Only the CDR3 DNA stays, 48 bases, in frame from base 1. The V and J ends are trimmed by 5 bases and 7 bases, leaving 21 bases between them. This sequence originates from a human donor in good health. Some libraries in this study had Jurkat cell RNA spiked in. The V and J genes are TRBV3-1 and TRBJ1-5, with no confident D gene call. Sample: naive CD8+ T cells from blood, with Jurkat cell RNA spiked in. This specimen's cell subset or site label, interpreted: FACS-sorted CD8+CD4-CCR7+CD45RA+ naive T cells. The CDR3 in this case is CASSIEVGRPEQPQHF. The sequence in DNA is TGTGCCAGCAGCATAGAAGTGGGGAGGCCCGAACAGCCCCAGCATTTT.